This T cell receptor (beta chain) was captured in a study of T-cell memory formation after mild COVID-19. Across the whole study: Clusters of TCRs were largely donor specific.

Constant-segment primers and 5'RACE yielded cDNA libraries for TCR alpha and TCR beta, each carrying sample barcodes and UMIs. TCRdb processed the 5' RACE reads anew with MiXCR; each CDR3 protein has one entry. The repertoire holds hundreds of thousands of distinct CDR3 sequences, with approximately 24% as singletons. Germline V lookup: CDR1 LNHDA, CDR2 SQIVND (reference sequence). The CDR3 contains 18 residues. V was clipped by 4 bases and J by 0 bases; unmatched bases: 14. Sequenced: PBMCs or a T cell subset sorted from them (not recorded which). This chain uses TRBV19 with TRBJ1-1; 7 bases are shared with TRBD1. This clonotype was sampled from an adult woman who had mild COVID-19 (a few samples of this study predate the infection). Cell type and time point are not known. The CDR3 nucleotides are TGTGCCAGTAGTAGGCGTTTTGGGGGACAGCCCATGAACACTGAAGCTTTCTTT. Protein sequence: CASSRRFGGQPMNTEAFF.